Listed below are T cell receptor beta chains from one sample, sequenced in a study of siplizumab effects on memory and regulatory T cells. Only in-frame clones appear in the TCRdb table, and some are missing; sequencing was by immunoSEQ multiplex PCR. The sample carries 50,000 to 70,000 clones, approximately 97% recorded once. The sequenced material came from naive CD8+ T cells sorted from blood. These receptor sequences come from a human donor in good health. Both conserved end residues are part of each CDR3. The D gene is left open where the match is weak. A clone size is listed for some rows: how often the clone was seen (once, few, many), or a class if it is expanded.

d_call: TRBD2
clone_size: .
v_call: TRBV27
j_call: TRBJ2-5
cdr3_nt: TGTGCCAGCAGTGGACTAGAAGAGACCCAGTACTTC
cdr3_aa: CASSGLEETQYF

d_call: .
clone_size: .
v_call: TRBV2
j_call: TRBJ1-3
cdr3_nt: TGTGCCAGCAGGGGGTCCACTGGAAACACCATATATTTT
cdr3_aa: CASRGSTGNTIYF

d_call: .
clone_size: .
v_call: TRBV27
j_call: TRBJ2-3
cdr3_nt: TGTGCCAGCAGTTTAGTCTCCTCAGATACGCAGTATTTT
cdr3_aa: CASSLVSSDTQYF

d_call: .
clone_size: .
v_call: TRBV30
j_call: TRBJ2-5
cdr3_nt: TGTGCCTGGAGTGTCGGTGGTCAAGAGACCCAGTACTTC
cdr3_aa: CAWSVGGQETQYF

d_call: .
clone_size: .
v_call: TRBV5-4
j_call: TRBJ1-6
cdr3_nt: TGTGCCAGCAGCTTGGCGAATTCACCCCTCCACTTT
cdr3_aa: CASSLANSPLHF

d_call: TRBD2
clone_size: .
v_call: TRBV9
j_call: TRBJ2-3
cdr3_nt: TGTGCCAGCAGCGCGAGCCTCGGGGGGTCGGGAGATACGCAGTATTTT
cdr3_aa: CASSASLGGSGDTQYF

d_call: .
clone_size: .
v_call: TRBV27
j_call: TRBJ1-4
cdr3_nt: TGTGCCAGCAGTTTATCCCTGGGTCAAATTAATGAAAAACTGTTTTTT
cdr3_aa: CASSLSLGQINEKLFF

d_call: .
clone_size: .
v_call: TRBV7-6
j_call: TRBJ1-5
cdr3_nt: TGTGCCAGCAGCTTTGAGCCAGGTCAGCCCCAGCATTTT
cdr3_aa: CASSFEPGQPQHF

d_call: TRBD1
clone_size: .
v_call: TRBV11-2
j_call: TRBJ2-7
cdr3_nt: TGTGCCAGCAGCTTATCTCAGGGGGCCTACGAGCAGTACTTC
cdr3_aa: CASSLSQGAYEQYF

d_call: TRBD1
clone_size: .
v_call: TRBV28
j_call: TRBJ2-1
cdr3_nt: TGTGCCAGCAGTGGGGACAGCTCCTACAATGAGCAGTTCTTC
cdr3_aa: CASSGDSSYNEQFF

d_call: .
clone_size: .
v_call: TRBV4-1
j_call: TRBJ1-6
cdr3_nt: TGCGCCAGCAGCCAAGTGAGCGGGCAGGTCAATTCACCCCTCCACTTT
cdr3_aa: CASSQVSGQVNSPLHF

d_call: .
clone_size: .
v_call: TRBV7-6
j_call: TRBJ2-1
cdr3_nt: TGTGCCAGCAGCTTAGTTATTGGCGGGGCCAATGAGCAGTTCTTC
cdr3_aa: CASSLVIGGANEQFF

d_call: TRBD1
clone_size: once
v_call: TRBV7-9
j_call: TRBJ2-5
cdr3_nt: TGTGCCAGCAGCTTATCCTGGACAGGAAAAGAGACCCAGTACTTC
cdr3_aa: CASSLSWTGKETQYF

d_call: .
clone_size: .
v_call: TRBV7-3
j_call: TRBJ2-2
cdr3_nt: TGTGCCAGCAGTCCCGTGGAGGGTCACACCGGGGAGCTGTTTTTT
cdr3_aa: CASSPVEGHTGELFF

d_call: .
clone_size: .
v_call: TRBV4-2
j_call: TRBJ2-7
cdr3_nt: TGTGCCAGCAGCCAGACGATATCCTACGAGCAGTACTTC
cdr3_aa: CASSQTISYEQYF

d_call: TRBD2
clone_size: .
v_call: TRBV7-3
j_call: TRBJ2-1
cdr3_nt: TGTGCCAGCAGCTTAACACTAGCGGGGGGAGGTGAGCAGTTCTTC
cdr3_aa: CASSLTLAGGGEQFF

d_call: TRBD2
clone_size: .
v_call: TRBV11-2
j_call: TRBJ2-5
cdr3_nt: TGTGCCAGCAGCACTGGACTAGCGGGGGGGTACCAAGAGACCCAGTACTTC
cdr3_aa: CASSTGLAGGYQETQYF

d_call: .
clone_size: .
v_call: TRBV18
j_call: TRBJ1-3
cdr3_nt: TGTGCCAGCTCACTACCAGGGACCGGAAACACCATATATTTT
cdr3_aa: CASSLPGTGNTIYF

d_call: .
clone_size: .
v_call: TRBV7-3
j_call: TRBJ2-2
cdr3_nt: TGTGCCAGCAGCCCAAAGGACGGGGAGCTGTTTTTT
cdr3_aa: CASSPKDGELFF

d_call: TRBD1
clone_size: .
v_call: TRBV9
j_call: TRBJ2-5
cdr3_nt: TGTGCCAGCAGCACGGACAGGGAGGAGACCCAGTACTTC
cdr3_aa: CASSTDREETQYF

d_call: .
clone_size: .
v_call: TRBV5-6
j_call: TRBJ1-6
cdr3_nt: TGTGCCAGTCGTCTGTGGGGCGGTGATTCACCCCTCCACTTT
cdr3_aa: CASRLWGGDSPLHF

d_call: .
clone_size: .
v_call: TRBV15
j_call: TRBJ2-2
cdr3_nt: TGTGCCACCAGCCCAAACCAAGGGCCCCGCGGGGAGCTGTTTTTT
cdr3_aa: CATSPNQGPRGELFF

d_call: TRBD1
clone_size: .
v_call: TRBV7-6
j_call: TRBJ2-3
cdr3_nt: TGTGCCAGCAGCTCGACAGGGGGCGCTGGAACAGATACGCAGTATTTT
cdr3_aa: CASSSTGGAGTDTQYF

d_call: .
clone_size: .
v_call: TRBV7-9
j_call: TRBJ2-2
cdr3_nt: TGTGCCAGCAGCTTTAGACTAGGAACCGGGGAGCTGTTTTTT
cdr3_aa: CASSFRLGTGELFF

d_call: .
clone_size: .
v_call: TRBV1
j_call: TRBJ2-3
cdr3_nt: TGCACCAGCAGCCAATTTGCGGGGGGGCGTTCTCCCACAGATACGCAGTATTTT
cdr3_aa: CTSSQFAGGRSPTDTQYF

d_call: .
clone_size: once
v_call: TRBV5-6
j_call: TRBJ1-2
cdr3_nt: TGTGCCAGCAGCCTAACAGGGAGCTATGGCTACACCTTC
cdr3_aa: CASSLTGSYGYTF

d_call: .
clone_size: .
v_call: TRBV5-4
j_call: TRBJ2-7
cdr3_nt: TGTGCCGCCTCCAGCCCCTACGAGCAGTACTTC
cdr3_aa: CAASSPYEQYF

d_call: TRBD1
clone_size: .
v_call: TRBV15
j_call: TRBJ1-2
cdr3_nt: TGTGCCACCAGCAGAGATAAGGGACAGTTCTATGGCTACACCTTC
cdr3_aa: CATSRDKGQFYGYTF

d_call: .
clone_size: .
v_call: TRBV19
j_call: TRBJ1-1
cdr3_nt: TGTGCCAGTACCCCTGGGAGGGGCTACACTGAAGCTTTCTTT
cdr3_aa: CASTPGRGYTEAFF

d_call: .
clone_size: .
v_call: TRBV11-3
j_call: TRBJ1-1
cdr3_nt: TGTGCCAGCAGCTTATTAAGAGCGGGGGGTCTCATGAACACTGAAGCTTTCTTT
cdr3_aa: CASSLLRAGGLMNTEAFF

d_call: .
clone_size: .
v_call: TRBV28
j_call: TRBJ1-1
cdr3_nt: TGTGCCAGCAGTTTCGCAATTCAGGGTTATGAAGCTTTCTTT
cdr3_aa: CASSFAIQGYEAFF

d_call: TRBD1
clone_size: .
v_call: TRBV27
j_call: TRBJ2-5
cdr3_nt: TGTGCCAGCAGTTTATTCCCGACAGGGCCGGAGACCCAGTACTTC
cdr3_aa: CASSLFPTGPETQYF

d_call: .
clone_size: .
v_call: TRBV4-2
j_call: TRBJ2-1
cdr3_nt: TGTGCCAGCAGCCAAGGCCCGCTAGGAAATGAGCAGTTCTTC
cdr3_aa: CASSQGPLGNEQFF

d_call: .
clone_size: .
v_call: TRBV5-5
j_call: TRBJ1-6
cdr3_nt: TGTGCCAGCAGCTTGGGCACAGGCTCACCCCTCCACTTT
cdr3_aa: CASSLGTGSPLHF

d_call: .
clone_size: .
v_call: TRBV15
j_call: TRBJ2-7
cdr3_nt: TGTGCCACCAGCATAGAGAGAAGCCGCTCCTACGAGCAGTACTTC
cdr3_aa: CATSIERSRSYEQYF

d_call: .
clone_size: .
v_call: TRBV28
j_call: TRBJ1-1
cdr3_nt: TGTGCCAGCAGCCTGACAGAGAACACTGAAGCTTTCTTT
cdr3_aa: CASSLTENTEAFF

d_call: TRBD2
clone_size: .
v_call: TRBV5-8
j_call: TRBJ2-1
cdr3_nt: TGTGCCAGCAGCTTCCCCCTGGCGGGGGTGACGAATGAGCAGTTCTTC
cdr3_aa: CASSFPLAGVTNEQFF

d_call: .
clone_size: once
v_call: TRBV7-2
j_call: TRBJ1-1
cdr3_nt: TGTGCCAGCAGCCAATTGGAGGGGTACACTGAAGCTTTCTTT
cdr3_aa: CASSQLEGYTEAFF

d_call: .
clone_size: .
v_call: TRBV9
j_call: TRBJ1-1
cdr3_nt: TGTGCCAGCACCCCCCAGGGCCCTAGGACTGAAGCTTTCTTT
cdr3_aa: CASTPQGPRTEAFF

d_call: .
clone_size: .
v_call: TRBV4-1
j_call: TRBJ1-1
cdr3_nt: TGCGCCAGCAGCCACAGCCAGGGGATCACTGAAGCTTTCTTT
cdr3_aa: CASSHSQGITEAFF

d_call: TRBD2
clone_size: .
v_call: TRBV6-5
j_call: TRBJ2-3
cdr3_nt: TGTGCCAGCAGTCAAAGCGGGGGACTAGATACGCAGTATTTT
cdr3_aa: CASSQSGGLDTQYF

d_call: TRBD2
clone_size: once
v_call: TRBV5-5
j_call: TRBJ2-7
cdr3_nt: TGTGCCAGCAGCTGGACTAGCGGGGGGTCGGGAGTCTACGAGCAGTACTTC
cdr3_aa: CASSWTSGGSGVYEQYF